Presented here are 28 T cell receptor beta chains from one specimen sequenced in a study of blood T cell repertoires in COVID-19. Assay used: immunoSEQ multiplex PCR; TCRdb lists only in-frame clones, some missing. The sample lists approximately 210,000 clones; 82% were seen once. Sequencing used PBMCs or T cells enriched from blood (not recorded which). The source of these receptors is a woman aged 55 to 70 who had recovered from COVID-19.

The chain has TRBV12-3 or TRBV12-4 and TRBJ1-1; D unresolved. The CDR3 length is 12 residues. Trimming pared 2 bases from V and 11 bases from J, leaving 12 bases between. CDR3 DNA sequence: TGTGCCAGCAGTTTACTGTCCGGGAATGCTTTCTTT. This gives the protein CASSLLSGNAFF.

The J gene is TRBJ2-7, the V gene TRBV7-2; TRBD1 is a possible D gene (6 bases). V lost 2 bases and J lost 3, with 8 bases in between. The germline CDR1 and CDR2 sequences are SGHTA and FQGNSA. CDR3 length equals 13 residues. CDR3 amino acids: CASSLKGGYEQYF. Here the CDR3 DNA reads TGTGCCAGCAGCTTAAAAGGGGGCTACGAGCAGTACTTC.

CDR3 in amino acids: CASSPERLAATDTQYF. CDR3 coding DNA: TGTGCCAGCTCGCCGGAGAGACTAGCGGCCACAGATACGCAGTATTTT. This sequence joins TRBV18 and TRBJ2-3, with TRBD2 identical over 9 bases. The CDR3 runs 16 residues. V shed 6 bases, J shed 2 bases, and the junction held 9 bases outside the gene matches. CDR1 and CDR2 (germline): KGHSH, LQKENI.

This chain connects TRBV21-1 to TRBJ2-7; the D call TRBD2 from the table was never checked on the DNA. TRBV21-1 is tagged as a pseudogene. There are 13 residues in the CDR3. In nucleotides, the CDR3 is TGTGCCAGCAGCCCGGGGGGGGGCGCAGGGCAGTACTTC. It translates to CASSPGGGAGQYF.

J is TRBJ1-3 and V is TRBV4-1, with TRBD1 as a possible D gene (5 bases). Trimming took off 6 bases at V and 2 bases at J, with 14 bases between the two ends. This CDR3 is built from 15 residues. Germline CDR1 reads MGHRA; CDR2 reads YSYEKL. The CDR3 DNA follows: TGCGCCAGCAGTCAGACCCGGGGGACTGGAAACACCATATATTTT. Its translation: CASSQTRGTGNTIYF.

The chain uses TRBV18 and TRBJ2-5; maybe TRBD2 (5 bases). CDR3 length: 14 amino acids. Germline values: CDR1 KGHSH, CDR2 LQKENI. Trimming shortened V by 2 bases and J by 2 bases, and 9 bases separated the two germline ends. CDR3 coding DNA: TGTGCCAGCTCACCATGGAGGAGTCAAGAGACCCAGTACTTC. It specifies CASSPWRSQETQYF.

This clone was counted ten times or more. The chain uses TRBV3-1 (or the pseudogene TRBV3-2) and TRBJ1-1, with a tentative D call TRBD1 (6 bases). This CDR3 contains 15 residues. Trimming took off 3 bases at V and 4 bases at J, with 15 bases between the two ends. From germline, CDR1 is LGHDT and CDR2 YNNKEL (reference sequence). The CDR3 spells CASSQGARVGTEAFF. The DNA for the CDR3 is TGTGCCAGCAGCCAGGGGGCCAGGGTGGGCACTGAAGCTTTCTTT.

This chain joins TRBV19 and TRBJ1-4; the match to TRBD1 covers 9 bases. Trimming cost V 0 bases and J 7 bases; bases outside gene matches: 3. Germline V gene data show CDR1 as LNHDA and CDR2 as SQIVND (reference sequence). The CDR3 is 15 residues long. The CDR3 nucleotides are TGTGCCAGTAGTATAGAGACAGGGGGGGCTGAAAAACTGTTTTTT. Translating gives CASSIETGGAEKLFF.

This clone was picked up one time. The genes are TRBV6-1 and TRBJ2-4, with TRBD1 as a possible D gene (6 bases). Trimming pared 3 bases from V and 15 bases from J, leaving 18 bases between. CDR1 is MNHNS, CDR2 SASEGT, per germline. This CDR3 spans 13 amino acids. The CDR3 nucleotides are TGTGCCAGCAGTGAGGGGAAGACCGGGACACGGTACTTC. Protein sequence: CASSEGKTGTRYF.

J is TRBJ2-6 and V is TRBV21-1; the table gives TRBD2 as D, unverified against the DNA. TRBV21-1 is an annotated pseudogene. The CDR3 is 18 residues long. In DNA, the CDR3 is TGTGCCAGCAGCAAATGGGAGGGGAGAGACTCTGGGGCCAACGTCCTGACTTTC. It specifies CASSKWEGRDSGANVLTF.

Worth noting for this clone: This may be a read error: a much more frequent sequence differs by one nucleotide. The chain recombines TRBV7-2 with TRBJ2-2, with 8 bases identical to TRBD2. Germline V gene data show CDR1 as SGHTA and CDR2 as FQGNSA. V shed 0 bases, J shed 2 bases, and the junction held 2 bases outside the gene matches. The CDR3 loop spans 16 amino acids. This chain's CDR3 is CASSLASGTNTGELFF. DNA for the CDR3: TGTGCCAGCAGCTTAGCTAGCGGGACTAACACCGGGGAGCTGTTTTTT.

In this sample, this clone turned up once. The chain is built from TRBV7-9 and TRBJ2-7; 7 positions agree with TRBD1. The CDR3 has 15 amino acids. V was pared by 2 bases and J by 0 bases, with 4 bases of the junction left unmatched. Germline V lookup: CDR1 SEHNR, CDR2 FQNEAQ (reference sequence). This CDR3 is CASSLRTGDSYEQYF. In DNA form, the CDR3 reads TGTGCCAGCAGCTTACGGACAGGTGACTCCTACGAGCAGTACTTC.

This clone was seen a few times. The gene calls are TRBV7-2 and TRBJ1-1; 12 bases are shared with TRBD1. V dropped 11 bases and J dropped 0; count of bases not matched to a gene: 4. Germline CDR1 is SGHTA and CDR2 is FQGNSA. CDR3 length: 14 residues. Written as DNA, the CDR3 is TGTGCCGGGACAGGGGGCTTTGTGAACACTGAAGCTTTCTTT. The encoded protein is CAGTGGFVNTEAFF.

CDR3 residues: CASSWGLAGQNEQFF. CDR3 DNA sequence: TGTGCCAGCAGCTGGGGACTAGCGGGACAAAATGAGCAGTTCTTC. V usage is TRBV7-2 and J usage is TRBJ2-1, with 13 bases aligning to TRBD2. This CDR3 spans 15 amino acids. The germline V gene encodes CDR1 SGHTA and CDR2 FQGNSA. The V gene end was trimmed by 4 bases and the J gene end by 7 bases; junction bases not matched to a gene: 4.

The chain couples TRBV30 to TRBJ1-2, with a weak D call TRBD1 (6 bases). This CDR3 spans 11 amino acids. Looked up from germline, CDR1 is GTSNPN and CDR2 is SVGIG (reference sequence). Trimming pared 2 bases from V and 6 bases from J, leaving 7 bases between. The CDR3 protein is CAWSQGNGYTF. The DNA for the CDR3 is TGTGCCTGGAGTCAGGGGAATGGCTACACCTTC.

The chain is built from TRBV19 and TRBJ1-1, with D possibly TRBD1 on 5 matching bases. The ends were cut back, 6 bases at V and 4 bases at J, with 15 bases in the middle. There are 14 residues in the CDR3. Germline CDR1 reads LNHDA; CDR2 reads SQIVND (reference sequence). CDR3 bases: TGTGCCAGTAGACCCCGCGGTCAGGGCACTGAAGCTTTCTTT. Protein product: CASRPRGQGTEAFF.

The chain uses TRBV6-5 and TRBJ1-3, with D tentatively TRBD1 (6 bases). The CDR3 totals 15 residues. V was trimmed by 4 bases and J by 2 bases, leaving 12 bases between them. From germline, CDR1 is MNHEY and CDR2 SVGAGI. CDR3 bases: TGTGCCAGCAGTTCCCAACAGGGTCCTGGAAACACCATATATTTT. This encodes CASSSQQGPGNTIYF.

This clone showed up just once. This chain links TRBV6-5 with TRBJ2-1, with 7 bases fitting TRBD2. This CDR3 is 16 amino acids long. Germline loops: CDR1 MNHEY, CDR2 SVGAGI. V gave up 2 bases and J gave up 2 bases; unmatched junction bases: 6. The chain's CDR3 is CASSYASGETYNEQFF. CDR3 sequence (DNA): TGTGCCAGCAGTTACGCTAGCGGAGAGACCTACAATGAGCAGTTCTTC.

The chain uses TRBV12-3 or TRBV12-4 and TRBJ2-3; 10 positions match TRBD1. The CDR3 totals 13 residues. V gave up 5 bases and J gave up 10 bases; unmatched junction bases: 6. CDR3: CASSRDRGLAQYF. The CDR3 nucleotides read TGTGCCAGCAGTCGGGACAGGGGTTTAGCGCAGTATTTT.

This clone was recorded at least ten times. The gene calls are TRBV9 and TRBJ1-5; 9 nucleotides agree with TRBD1. The CDR3 length is 13 residues. Trimming at V came to 10 bases and at J to 7 bases, leaving 9 bases not matched to a gene. CDR1 SGDLS and CDR2 YYNGEE come from the germline V gene. CDR3 loop: CASNRGPGQPQHF. The CDR3 DNA reads as TGTGCCTCCAACAGGGGGCCGGGGCAGCCCCAGCATTTT.

This chain joins TRBV27 and TRBJ2-1, with no clear D. V gave up 3 bases and J gave up 7 bases, with 10 bases separating them. The CDR3 spans 13 residues. Germline V gene data show CDR1 as MNHEY and CDR2 as SMNVEV (reference sequence). The CDR3 DNA reads as TGTGCCAGCAGTTTGGTGCCAGGTAATGAGCAGTTCTTC. Amino acids: CASSLVPGNEQFF.

V gene TRBV11-1 combines with J gene TRBJ2-7; tentatively, D is TRBD1 (6 bases). This CDR3 comprises 15 residues. Germline V gene sequence: CDR1 SGHAT, CDR2 FQDESV (reference sequence). V was shortened by 4 bases and J by 3 bases, with 16 bases between the two germline ends. The CDR3 region is CASSSPAAGDYEQYF. CDR3 sequence (DNA): TGTGCCAGCAGCTCTCCCGCGGCAGGGGACTACGAGCAGTACTTC.

This clone was recorded once. The genes are TRBV6-5 and TRBJ2-1; no clear D gene. This CDR3 comprises 12 residues. Trimming left V 8 bases short and J 2 bases short, with 7 bases between. Germline loops: CDR1 MNHEY, CDR2 SVGAGI. The CDR3 here is CASGQPYNEQFF. The CDR3 bases are TGTGCCAGCGGGCAGCCCTACAATGAGCAGTTCTTC.

The V gene is TRBV20-1, the J gene TRBJ2-3, with no clear D. Per germline, CDR1 DFQATT and CDR2 SNEGSKA (reference sequence). The CDR3 totals 11 residues. Trimming left V 2 bases short and J 10 bases short, with 10 bases between. The CDR3 sequence: CSARKPKAQYF. The DNA for the CDR3 is TGCAGTGCTAGAAAGCCTAAAGCGCAGTATTTT.

The chain joins TRBV6-2 or TRBV6-3 to TRBJ1-1; D remains ambiguous. V was trimmed by 2 bases and J by 4 bases, leaving 8 bases between them. This CDR3 contains 13 residues. Germline lookup yields CDR1 MNHEY and CDR2 SVGEGT. DNA of the CDR3: TGTGCCAGCAGTTACGGAGCGGGCACTGAAGCTTTCTTT. Its protein product is CASSYGAGTEAFF.

The chain carries TRBV18 and TRBJ2-7; weak D call: TRBD1 (6 bases). The CDR3 sequence is 14 residues long. V was cut by 3 bases and J by 7 bases, with 16 bases left in between. Looked up from germline, CDR1 is KGHSH and CDR2 is LQKENI. For the CDR3, the DNA is TGTGCCAGCTCACCTCAGGGGTCCCTTGGAGAGCAGTACTTC. Amino acids: CASSPQGSLGEQYF.

CDR3 bases: TGTGCCAGCAGGGGGACAGGGAGGAACACTGAAGCTTTCTTT. Translation: CASRGTGRNTEAFF. The chain is built from TRBV2 and TRBJ1-1; 9 bases agree with TRBD1. The CDR3 is 14 amino acids. Germline trimming cut 6 bases from V and 1 base from J; bases unmatched to any gene: 3. The germline gives CDR1 SNHLY, CDR2 FYNNEI.

This clone appeared once. V and J are TRBV5-1 and TRBJ2-2, with D possibly matching TRBD1 (5 bases). Germline V gene lookup returns CDR1 SGHRS and CDR2 YFSETQ. Trimming pared 0 bases from V and 0 bases from J, leaving 6 bases between. The CDR3 spans 15 residues. The CDR3 reads CASSLVRANTGELFF. CDR3 DNA sequence: TGCGCCAGCAGCTTGGTCAGGGCGAACACCGGGGAGCTGTTTTTT.